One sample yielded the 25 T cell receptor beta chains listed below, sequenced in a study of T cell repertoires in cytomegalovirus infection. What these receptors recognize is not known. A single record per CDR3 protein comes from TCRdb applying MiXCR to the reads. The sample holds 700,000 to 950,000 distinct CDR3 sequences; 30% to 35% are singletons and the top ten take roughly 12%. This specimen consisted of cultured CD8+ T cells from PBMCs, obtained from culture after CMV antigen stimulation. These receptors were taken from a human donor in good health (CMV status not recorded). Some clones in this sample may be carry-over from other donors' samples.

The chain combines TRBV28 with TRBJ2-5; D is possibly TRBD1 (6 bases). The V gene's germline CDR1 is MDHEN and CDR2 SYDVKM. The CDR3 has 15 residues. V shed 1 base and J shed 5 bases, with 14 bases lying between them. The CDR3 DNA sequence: TGTGCCAGCAGTTTATACTTGGGAGACAGGGAGACCCAGTACTTC. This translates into CASSLYLGDRETQYF.

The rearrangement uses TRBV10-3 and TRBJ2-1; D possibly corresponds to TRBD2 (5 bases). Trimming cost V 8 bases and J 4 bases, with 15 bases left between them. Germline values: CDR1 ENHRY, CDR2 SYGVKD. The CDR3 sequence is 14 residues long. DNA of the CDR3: TGTGCCATCCTCCGGGAATCCTCGTACAATGAGCAGTTCTTC. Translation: CAILRESSYNEQFF.

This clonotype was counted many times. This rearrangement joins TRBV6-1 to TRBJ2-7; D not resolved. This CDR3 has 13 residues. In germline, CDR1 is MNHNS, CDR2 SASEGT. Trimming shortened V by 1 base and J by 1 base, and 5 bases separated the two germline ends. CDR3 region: CASSEDSSYEQYV. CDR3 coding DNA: TGTGCCAGCAGTGAAGACAGTTCCTACGAGCAGTACGTC.

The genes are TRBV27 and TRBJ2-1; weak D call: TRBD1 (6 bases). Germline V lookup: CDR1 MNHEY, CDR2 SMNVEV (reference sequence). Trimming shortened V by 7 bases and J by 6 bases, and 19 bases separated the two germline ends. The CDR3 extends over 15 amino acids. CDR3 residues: CASTWSGVGLNEQFF. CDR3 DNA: TGTGCCAGCACCTGGTCAGGGGTTGGACTCAATGAGCAGTTCTTC.

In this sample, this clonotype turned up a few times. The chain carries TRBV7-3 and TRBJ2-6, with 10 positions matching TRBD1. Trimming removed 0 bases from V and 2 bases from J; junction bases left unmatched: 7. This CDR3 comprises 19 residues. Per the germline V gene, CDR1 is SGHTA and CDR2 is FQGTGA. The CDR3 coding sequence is TGTGCCAGCAGCTTAACCAGGGACAGGGGTTTTGCTGGGGCCAACGTCCTGACTTTC. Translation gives CASSLTRDRGFAGANVLTF.

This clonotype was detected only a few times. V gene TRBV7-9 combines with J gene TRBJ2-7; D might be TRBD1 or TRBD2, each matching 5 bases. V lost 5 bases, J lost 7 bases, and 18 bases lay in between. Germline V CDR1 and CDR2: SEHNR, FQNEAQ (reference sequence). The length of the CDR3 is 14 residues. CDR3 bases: TGTGCCAGCAGCCCATCTATGGGACGTCAAGAGCAGTACTTC. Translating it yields CASSPSMGRQEQYF.

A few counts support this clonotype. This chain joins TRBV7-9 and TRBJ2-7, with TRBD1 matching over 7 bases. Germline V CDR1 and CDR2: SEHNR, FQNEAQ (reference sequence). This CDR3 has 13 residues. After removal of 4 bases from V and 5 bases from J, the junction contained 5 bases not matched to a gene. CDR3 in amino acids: CASSSPGTDEQYV. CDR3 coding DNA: TGTGCCAGCAGCTCCCCCGGGACAGACGAGCAGTACGTC.

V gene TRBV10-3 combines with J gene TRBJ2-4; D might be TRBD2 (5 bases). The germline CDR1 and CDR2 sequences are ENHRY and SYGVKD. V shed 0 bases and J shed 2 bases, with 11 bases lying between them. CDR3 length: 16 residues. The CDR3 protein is CAISESLTGTKNIQYF. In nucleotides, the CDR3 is TGTGCCATCAGTGAGTCCCTCACGGGGACCAAAAACATTCAGTACTTC.

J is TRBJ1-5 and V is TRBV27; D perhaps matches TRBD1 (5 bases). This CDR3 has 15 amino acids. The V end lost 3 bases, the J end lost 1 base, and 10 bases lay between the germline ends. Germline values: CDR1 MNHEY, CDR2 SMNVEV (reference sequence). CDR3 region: CASSFFWGSNQPQHF. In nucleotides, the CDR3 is TGTGCCAGCAGTTTTTTCTGGGGGAGCAATCAGCCCCAGCATTTT.

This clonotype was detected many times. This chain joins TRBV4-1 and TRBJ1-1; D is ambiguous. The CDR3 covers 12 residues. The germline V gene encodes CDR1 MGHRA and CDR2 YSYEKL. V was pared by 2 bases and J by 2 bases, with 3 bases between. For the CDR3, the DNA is TGCGCCAGCAGCCAATTCAACACTGAAGCTTTCTTT. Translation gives CASSQFNTEAFF.

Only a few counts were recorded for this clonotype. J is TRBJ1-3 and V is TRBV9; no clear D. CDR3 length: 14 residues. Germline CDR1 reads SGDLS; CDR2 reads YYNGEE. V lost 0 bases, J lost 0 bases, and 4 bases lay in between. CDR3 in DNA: TGTGCCAGCAGCGTAGGGAACTCTGGAAACACCATATATTTT. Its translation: CASSVGNSGNTIYF.

CDR3: CASSLSGVNPLGGYTF. CDR3 sequence (DNA): TGTGCCAGCAGTTTATCTGGAGTCAACCCACTGGGTGGCTACACCTTC. The genes are TRBV27 and TRBJ1-2; D not resolved. Germline values: CDR1 MNHEY, CDR2 SMNVEV (reference sequence). The length of the CDR3 is 16 residues. Between the trimmed V and J ends, which lost 0 bases and 7 bases, there was a span of 18 bases.

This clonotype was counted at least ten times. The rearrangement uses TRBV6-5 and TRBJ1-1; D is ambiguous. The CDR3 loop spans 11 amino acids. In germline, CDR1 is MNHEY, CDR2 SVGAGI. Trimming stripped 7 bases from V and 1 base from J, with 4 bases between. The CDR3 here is CASTANTEAFF. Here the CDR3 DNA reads TGTGCCAGCACTGCGAACACTGAAGCTTTCTTT.

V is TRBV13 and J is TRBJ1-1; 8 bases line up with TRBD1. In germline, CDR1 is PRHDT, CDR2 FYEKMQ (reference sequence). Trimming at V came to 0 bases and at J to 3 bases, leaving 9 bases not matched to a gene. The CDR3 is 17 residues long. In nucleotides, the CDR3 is TGTGCCAGCAGCTTAGGCAGGTCAGGGGGCAGGGACACTGAAGCTTTCTTT. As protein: CASSLGRSGGRDTEAFF.

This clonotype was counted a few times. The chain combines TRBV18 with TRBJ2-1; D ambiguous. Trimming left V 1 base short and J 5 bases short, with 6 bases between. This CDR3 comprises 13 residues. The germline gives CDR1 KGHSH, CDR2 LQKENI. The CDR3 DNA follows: TGTGCCAGCTCACCACTGCCAGACAATGAGCAGTTCTTC. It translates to CASSPLPDNEQFF.

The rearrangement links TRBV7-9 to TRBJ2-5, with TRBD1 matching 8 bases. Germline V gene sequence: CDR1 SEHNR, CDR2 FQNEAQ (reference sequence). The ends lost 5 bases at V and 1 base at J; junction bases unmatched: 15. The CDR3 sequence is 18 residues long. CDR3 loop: CASSPKMTDRVSQETQYF. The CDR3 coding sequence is TGTGCCAGCAGCCCGAAAATGACGGACAGGGTCTCCCAAGAGACCCAGTACTTC.

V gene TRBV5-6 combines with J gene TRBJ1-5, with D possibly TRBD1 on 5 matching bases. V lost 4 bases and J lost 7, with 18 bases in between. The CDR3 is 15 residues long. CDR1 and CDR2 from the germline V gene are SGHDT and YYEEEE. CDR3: CASSQMGEKGQPQHF. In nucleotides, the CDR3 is TGTGCCAGCAGCCAGATGGGGGAAAAGGGCCAGCCCCAGCATTTT. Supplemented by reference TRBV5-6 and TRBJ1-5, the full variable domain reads DAGVTQSPTHLIKTRGQQVTLRCSPKSGHDTVSWYQQALGQGPQFIFQYYEEEERQRGNFPDRFSGHQFPNYSSELNVNALLLGDSALYLCASSQMGEKGQPQHFGDGTRLSIL.

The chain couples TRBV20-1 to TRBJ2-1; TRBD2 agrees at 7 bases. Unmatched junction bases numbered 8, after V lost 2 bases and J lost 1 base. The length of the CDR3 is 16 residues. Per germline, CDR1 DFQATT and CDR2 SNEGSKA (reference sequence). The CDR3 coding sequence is TGCAGTGCTAGACCCCAGGCTAGCGGATCCTACAATGAGCAGTTCTTC. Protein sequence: CSARPQASGSYNEQFF.

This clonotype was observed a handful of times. CDR3 residues: CASSPETGALYNEQFF. The CDR3, as DNA: TGTGCCAGCAGTCCCGAGACAGGGGCCCTGTACAATGAGCAGTTCTTC. The rearrangement links TRBV27 to TRBJ2-1, with 8 bases aligning to TRBD1. There are 16 residues in the CDR3. In germline, CDR1 is MNHEY, CDR2 SMNVEV (reference sequence). The ends lost 5 bases at V and 4 bases at J; junction bases unmatched: 10.

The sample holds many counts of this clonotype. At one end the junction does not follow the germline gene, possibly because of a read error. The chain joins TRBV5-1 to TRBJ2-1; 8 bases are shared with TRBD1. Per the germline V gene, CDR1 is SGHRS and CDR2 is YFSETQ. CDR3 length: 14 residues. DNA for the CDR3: TGTGCCAGCAGCTTAGGACAGGGAAACAATGAGCAGTTCTTC. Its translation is CASSLGQGNNEQFF.

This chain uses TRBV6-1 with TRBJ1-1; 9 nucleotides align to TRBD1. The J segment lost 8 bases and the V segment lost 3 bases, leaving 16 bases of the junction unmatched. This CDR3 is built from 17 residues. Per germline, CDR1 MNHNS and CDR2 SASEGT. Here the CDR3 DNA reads TGTGCCAGCAGTGACGTCCCGGGACAGGGACTGGGCGCAGAAGCTTTCTTT. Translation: CASSDVPGQGLGAEAFF.

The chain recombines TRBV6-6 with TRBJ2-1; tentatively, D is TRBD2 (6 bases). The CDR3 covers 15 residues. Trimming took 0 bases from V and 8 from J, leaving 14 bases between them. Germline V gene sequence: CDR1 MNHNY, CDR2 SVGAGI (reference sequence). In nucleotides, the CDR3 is TGTGCCAGCAGTTACTCGAATCCTAGCGTGTATGAGCAGTTCTTC. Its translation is CASSYSNPSVYEQFF.

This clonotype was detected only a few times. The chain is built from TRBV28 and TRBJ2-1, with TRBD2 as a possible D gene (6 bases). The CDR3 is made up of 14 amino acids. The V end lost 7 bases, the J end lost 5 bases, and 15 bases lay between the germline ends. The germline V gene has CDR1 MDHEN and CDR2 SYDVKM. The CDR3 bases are TGTGCCAGCATGGTCCCAGGCGGGGACAATGAGCAGTTCTTC. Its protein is CASMVPGGDNEQFF.

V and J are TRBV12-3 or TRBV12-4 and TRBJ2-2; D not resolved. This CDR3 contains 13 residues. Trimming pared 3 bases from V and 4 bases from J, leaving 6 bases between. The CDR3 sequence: CASSFRPTGELFF. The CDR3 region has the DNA TGTGCCAGCAGTTTTCGACCCACCGGGGAGCTGTTTTTT.

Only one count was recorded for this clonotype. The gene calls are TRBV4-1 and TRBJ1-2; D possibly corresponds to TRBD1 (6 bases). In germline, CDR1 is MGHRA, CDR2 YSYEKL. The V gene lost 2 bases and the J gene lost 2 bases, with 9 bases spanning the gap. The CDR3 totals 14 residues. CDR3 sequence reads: CASSQTQGNYGYTF. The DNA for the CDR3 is TGCGCCAGCAGCCAAACTCAGGGGAACTATGGCTACACCTTC.